This record covers a single T cell receptor (beta chain). No antigen is known for it. The data were obtained in a study of monozygotic twins with inflammatory bowel disease. Notes on the study in general: Similarity of repertoires did not differ between concordant and discordant twins, possibly from limited power.

This CDR3 has 15 amino acids. Germline CDR1 SEHNR, CDR2 FQNEAQ (reference sequence). From the 5' RACE reads, TCRdb lists one entry per CDR3 protein and no DNA. The sample data list more than 120,000 distinct CDR3 sequences. This TCR was sampled from a human donor with ulcerative colitis or Crohn's disease, or a healthy co-twin of an affected twin (not recorded which). Sequencing was done on a sample of blood. This rearrangement joins TRBV7-9 to TRBJ2-7; the TCRdb call, TRBD2, lacks DNA for checking. The chain's CDR3 is CASSLGRAGGYEQYF. The entire variable domain, with the rest obtained from reference TRBV7-9 and TRBJ2-7, is as follows: DTGVSQNPRHKITKRGQNVTFRCDPISEHNRLYWYRQTLGQGPEFLTYFQNEAQLEKSRLLSDRFSAERPKGSFSTLEIQRTEQGDSAMYLCASSLGRAGGYEQYFGPGTRLTVT.